A single sample is the source of the 11 T cell receptor beta chains below, sequenced in a study of identical twins' blood T cells (dated by TCRdb to the early 2010s). Library preparation was by 5' RACE. The instrument was an Illumina Genome Analyzer IIx. The raw public reads went through TCRdb reprocessing: fastp at Q25, MiXCR clone calling, in-frame beta chains kept. When rows share a CDR3 protein, they turn into one entry using the most common DNA and genes. The sample table records about 370,000 distinct CDR3 sequences; approximately 30% of these occur just once. Around 5.6% of the sample goes to the ten largest clones. Sequenced: PBMCs. These receptors were collected from a woman aged 18-49 years in good health.

The rearrangement joins TRBV19 to TRBJ1-1; D unclear. CDR1 is LNHDA, CDR2 SQIVND, per germline (reference sequence). Deletions cut 8 bases from V and 8 bases from J, with 12 bases between. This CDR3 contains 11 residues. The CDR3 region is CASRSRREAFF. The CDR3 DNA sequence: TGTGCCAGTCGATCCAGGAGAGAAGCTTTCTTT.

This clonotype was seen a handful of times. The chain employs TRBV4-3 and TRBJ1-3, with TRBD1 matching over 7 bases. CDR3 size: 16 residues. The J segment lost 3 bases and the V segment lost 0 bases, leaving 5 bases of the junction unmatched. Germline CDR1 reads LGHNA; CDR2 reads YSLEER. The CDR3 sequence is CASSQDANRGGNTIYF. The CDR3 nucleotides are TGCGCCAGCAGCCAAGATGCGAACAGGGGTGGAAACACCATATATTTT.

The chain has TRBV19 and TRBJ1-2, with 10 nucleotides matching TRBD1. Germline loops: CDR1 LNHDA, CDR2 SQIVND (reference sequence). V lost 9 bases and J lost 4; bases outside the gene matches: 8. This CDR3 has 14 residues. The CDR3 loop is CASWGQGIIYGYTF. In nucleotides, the CDR3 is TGTGCCAGCTGGGGACAGGGGATAATCTATGGCTACACCTTC. Full variable domain (remainder filled in from reference TRBV19 and TRBJ1-2): DGGITQSPKYLFRKEGQNVTLSCEQNLNHDAMYWYRQDPGQGLRLIYYSQIVNDFQKGDIAEGYSVSREKKESFPLTVTSAQKNPTAFYLCASWGQGIIYGYTFGSGTRLTVV.

The table lists this clonotype with a few counts. The J gene is TRBJ2-1, the V gene TRBV6-6, with TRBD2 matching 9 bases. CDR1 MNHNY and CDR2 SVGAGI come from the germline V gene (reference sequence). This CDR3 is built from 16 residues. V shed 5 bases and J 1 base; nucleotides not matched to a gene: 6. CDR3 amino acids: CASSASGGWSYNEQFF. In DNA form, the CDR3 reads TGTGCCAGCAGTGCAAGCGGGGGGTGGTCCTACAATGAGCAGTTCTTC.

This clonotype was detected once. This chain uses TRBV27 with TRBJ1-2; D remains unclear. There are 15 residues in the CDR3. Between the trimmed V and J ends, which lost 3 bases and 1 base, there was a span of 12 bases. Germline values: CDR1 MNHEY, CDR2 SMNVEV (reference sequence). CDR3 DNA sequence: TGTGCCAGCAGTTTCGTGGGAGACCTTAACTATGGCTACACCTTC. Its protein is CASSFVGDLNYGYTF.

This clonotype was seen a single time. V is TRBV23-1 and J is TRBJ2-3; D is ambiguous. TRBV23-1 is placed among ORFs of uncertain function. The V end lost 1 base, the J end lost 1 base, and 12 bases lay between the germline ends. CDR3 length: 16 amino acids. Here the CDR3 reads CASSQCLGLGTDTQYF. Here the CDR3 DNA reads TGCGCCAGCAGTCAATGCCTCGGGTTGGGCACAGATACGCAGTATTTT.

The rearrangement links TRBV6-5 to TRBJ1-3, with a tentative D call TRBD1 (5 bases). Germline V gene data show CDR1 as MNHEY and CDR2 as SVGAGI. The germline V and J ends were trimmed by 0 bases and 0 bases, with 9 bases remaining between them. This CDR3 region has 16 residues. In DNA, the CDR3 is TGTGCCAGCAGTTACTCGAGTACAGGCTCTGGAAACACCATATATTTT. This sequence encodes CASSYSSTGSGNTIYF.

This chain links TRBV6-2 or TRBV6-3 with TRBJ1-1, with 7 bases identical to TRBD1. Germline V gene sequence: CDR1 MNHEY, CDR2 SVGEGT. J lost 5 bases, V lost 0 bases, and 9 bases had no gene match. CDR3 size: 16 residues. CDR3 loop: CASSYSLLRGQTEAFF. DNA for the CDR3: TGTGCCAGCAGTTACTCGCTTCTTAGGGGGCAGACTGAAGCTTTCTTT.

A single count supports this clonotype. V and J are TRBV9 and TRBJ2-5; TRBD1 might be the D (7 bases). Germline-derived CDR1 and CDR2 are SGDLS and YYNGEE. The CDR3 sequence is 14 residues long. V was shortened by 1 base and J by 5 bases, with 12 bases between the two germline ends. CDR3: CASSVFQGGETQYF. In nucleotides, the CDR3 is TGTGCCAGCAGCGTATTCCAGGGGGGCGAGACCCAGTACTTC.

This clonotype occurred a few times. The chain carries TRBV16 and TRBJ1-3; the D is unclear. Trimming took off 6 bases at V and 7 bases at J, with 13 bases between the two ends. CDR1 KGHSY and CDR2 FQNENV come from the germline V gene. The CDR3 runs 13 residues. The CDR3: CASSPIRGNTIYF. CDR3 DNA: TGTGCCAGCAGTCCTATACGCGGGAACACCATATATTTT. The full variable domain, in which reference TRBV16 and TRBJ1-3 provide the parts outside the CDR3, is GEEVAQTPKHLVRGEGQKAKLYCAPIKGHSYVFWYQQVLKNEFKFLISFQNENVFDETGMPKERFSAKCLPNSPCSLEIQATKLEDSAVYFCASSPIRGNTIYFGEGSWLTVV.

This clonotype was counted between two and nine times. The chain combines TRBV20-1 with TRBJ2-2, with no clear D. V was cut by 5 bases and J by 1 base, with 8 bases left in between. The CDR3 loop spans 13 amino acids. Germline V CDR1 and CDR2: DFQATT, SNEGSKA (reference sequence). The CDR3 region is CSAASWNTGELFF. The CDR3 DNA is TGCAGTGCTGCCTCATGGAACACCGGGGAGCTGTTTTTT.